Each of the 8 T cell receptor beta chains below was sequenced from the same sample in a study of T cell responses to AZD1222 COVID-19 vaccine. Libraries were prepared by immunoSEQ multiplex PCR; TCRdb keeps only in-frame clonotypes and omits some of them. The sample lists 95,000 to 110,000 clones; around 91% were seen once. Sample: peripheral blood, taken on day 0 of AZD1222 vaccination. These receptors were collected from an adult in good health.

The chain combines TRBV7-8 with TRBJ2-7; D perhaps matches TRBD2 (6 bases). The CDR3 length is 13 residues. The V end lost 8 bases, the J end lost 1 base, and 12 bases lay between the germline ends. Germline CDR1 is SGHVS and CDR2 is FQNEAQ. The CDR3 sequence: CASALAESYEQYF. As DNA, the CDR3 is TGTGCCAGCGCATTAGCGGAGTCCTACGAGCAGTACTTC.

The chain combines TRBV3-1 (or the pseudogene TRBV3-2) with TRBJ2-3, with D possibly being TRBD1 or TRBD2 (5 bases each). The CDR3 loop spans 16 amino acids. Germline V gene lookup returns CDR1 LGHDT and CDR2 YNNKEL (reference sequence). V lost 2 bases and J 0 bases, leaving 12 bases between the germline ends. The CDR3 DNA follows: TGTGCCAGCAGCCAATTGGTCGGGGCTAGCACAGATACGCAGTATTTT. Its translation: CASSQLVGASTDTQYF.

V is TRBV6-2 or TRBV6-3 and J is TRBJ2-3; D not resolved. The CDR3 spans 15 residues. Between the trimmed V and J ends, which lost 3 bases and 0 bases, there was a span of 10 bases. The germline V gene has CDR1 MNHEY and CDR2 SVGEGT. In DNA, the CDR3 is TGTGCCAGCAGTTATCGTTCACTTAGCACAGATACGCAGTATTTT. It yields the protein CASSYRSLSTDTQYF.

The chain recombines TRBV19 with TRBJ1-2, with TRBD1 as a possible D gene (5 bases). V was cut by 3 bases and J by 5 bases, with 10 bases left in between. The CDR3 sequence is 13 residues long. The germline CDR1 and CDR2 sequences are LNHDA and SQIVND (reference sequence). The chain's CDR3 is CASSMHSGYGYTF. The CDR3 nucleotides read TGTGCCAGTAGTATGCATTCAGGGTATGGCTACACCTTC. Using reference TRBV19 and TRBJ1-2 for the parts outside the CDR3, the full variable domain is DGGITQSPKYLFRKEGQNVTLSCEQNLNHDAMYWYRQDPGQGLRLIYYSQIVNDFQKGDIAEGYSVSREKKESFPLTVTSAQKNPTAFYLCASSMHSGYGYTFGSGTRLTVV.

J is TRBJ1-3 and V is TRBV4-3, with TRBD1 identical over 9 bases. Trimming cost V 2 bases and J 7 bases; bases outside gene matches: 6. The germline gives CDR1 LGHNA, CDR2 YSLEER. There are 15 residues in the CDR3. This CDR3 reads CASSQRDRVFNTIYF. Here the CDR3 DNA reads TGCGCCAGCAGCCAACGGGACAGGGTTTTCAACACCATATATTTT.

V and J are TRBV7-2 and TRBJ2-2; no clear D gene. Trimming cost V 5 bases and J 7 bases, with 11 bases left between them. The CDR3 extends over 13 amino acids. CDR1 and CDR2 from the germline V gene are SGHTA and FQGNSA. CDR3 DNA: TGTGCCAGCAGCCCAAGAACGAGCGGGGAGCTGTTTTTT. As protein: CASSPRTSGELFF.

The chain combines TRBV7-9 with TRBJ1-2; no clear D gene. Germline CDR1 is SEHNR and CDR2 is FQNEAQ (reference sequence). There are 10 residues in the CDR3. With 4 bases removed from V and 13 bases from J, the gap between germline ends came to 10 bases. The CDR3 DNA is TGTGCCAGCAGCTCCGGAAGCCTCACCTTC. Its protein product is CASSSGSLTF.

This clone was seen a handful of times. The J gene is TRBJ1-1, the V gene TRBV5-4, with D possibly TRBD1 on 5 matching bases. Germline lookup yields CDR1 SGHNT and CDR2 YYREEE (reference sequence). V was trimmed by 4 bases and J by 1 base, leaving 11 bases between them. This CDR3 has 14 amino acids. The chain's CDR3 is CASSLRQPNTEAFF. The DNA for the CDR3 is TGTGCCAGCAGCCTGAGACAGCCGAACACTGAAGCTTTCTTT.